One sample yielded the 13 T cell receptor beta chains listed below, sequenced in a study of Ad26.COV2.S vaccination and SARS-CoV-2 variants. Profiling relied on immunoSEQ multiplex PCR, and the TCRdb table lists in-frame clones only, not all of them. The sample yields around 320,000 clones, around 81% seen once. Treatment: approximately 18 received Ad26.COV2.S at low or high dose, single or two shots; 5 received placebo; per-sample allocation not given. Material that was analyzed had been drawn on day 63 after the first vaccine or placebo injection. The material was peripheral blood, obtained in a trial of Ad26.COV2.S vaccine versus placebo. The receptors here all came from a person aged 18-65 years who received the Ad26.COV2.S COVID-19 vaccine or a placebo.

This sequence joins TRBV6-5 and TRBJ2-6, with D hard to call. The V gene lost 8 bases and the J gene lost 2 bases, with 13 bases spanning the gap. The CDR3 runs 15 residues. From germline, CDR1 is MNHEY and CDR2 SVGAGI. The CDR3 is CASDRTQTGANVLTF. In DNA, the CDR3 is TGTGCCAGCGACCGAACCCAAACTGGGGCCAACGTCCTGACTTTC.

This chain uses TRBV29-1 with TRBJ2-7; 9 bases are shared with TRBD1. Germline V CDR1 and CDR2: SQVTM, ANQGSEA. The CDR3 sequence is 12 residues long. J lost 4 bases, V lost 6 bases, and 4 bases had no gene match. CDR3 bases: TGCAGCGTGGGACAGGGTCTTTACGAGCAGTACTTC. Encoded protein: CSVGQGLYEQYF.

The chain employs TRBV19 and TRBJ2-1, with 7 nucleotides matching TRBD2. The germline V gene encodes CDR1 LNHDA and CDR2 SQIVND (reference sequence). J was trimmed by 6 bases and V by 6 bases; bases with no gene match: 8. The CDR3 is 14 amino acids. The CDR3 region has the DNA TGTGCCAGTAGCCTCAGAGCGGGGATCAATGAGCAGTTCTTC. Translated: CASSLRAGINEQFF.

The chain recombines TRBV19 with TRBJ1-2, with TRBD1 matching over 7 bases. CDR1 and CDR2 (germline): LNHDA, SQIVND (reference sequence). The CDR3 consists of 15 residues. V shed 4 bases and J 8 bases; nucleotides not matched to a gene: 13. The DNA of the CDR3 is TGTGCCAGTAGTAGGGCCGGGACAGACTTAAAGGGCTACACCTTC. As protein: CASSRAGTDLKGYTF.

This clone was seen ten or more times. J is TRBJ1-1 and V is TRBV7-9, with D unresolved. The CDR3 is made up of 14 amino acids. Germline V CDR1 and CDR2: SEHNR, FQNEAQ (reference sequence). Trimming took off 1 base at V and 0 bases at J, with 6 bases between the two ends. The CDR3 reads CASSLDMMNTEAFF. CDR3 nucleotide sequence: TGTGCCAGCAGCTTAGACATGATGAACACTGAAGCTTTCTTT.

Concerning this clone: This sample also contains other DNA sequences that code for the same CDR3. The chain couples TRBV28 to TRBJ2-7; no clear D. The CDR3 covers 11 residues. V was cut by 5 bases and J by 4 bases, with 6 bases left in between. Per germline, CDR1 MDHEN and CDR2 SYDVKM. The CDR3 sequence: CASSSLYEQYF. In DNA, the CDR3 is TGTGCCAGCAGTAGTCTTTACGAGCAGTACTTC.

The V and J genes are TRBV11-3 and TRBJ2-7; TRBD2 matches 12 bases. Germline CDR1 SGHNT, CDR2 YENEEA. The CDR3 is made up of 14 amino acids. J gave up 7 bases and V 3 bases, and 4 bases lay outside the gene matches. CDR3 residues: CASSFSGTSGEQYF. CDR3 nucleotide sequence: TGTGCCAGCAGCTTCTCCGGGACTAGCGGGGAGCAGTACTTC. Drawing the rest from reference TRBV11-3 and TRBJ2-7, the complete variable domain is EAGVVQSPRYKIIEKKQPVAFWCNPISGHNTLYWYLQNLGQGPELLIRYENEEAVDDSQLPKDRFSAERLKGVDSTLKIQPAELGDSAVYLCASSFSGTSGEQYFGPGTRLTVT.

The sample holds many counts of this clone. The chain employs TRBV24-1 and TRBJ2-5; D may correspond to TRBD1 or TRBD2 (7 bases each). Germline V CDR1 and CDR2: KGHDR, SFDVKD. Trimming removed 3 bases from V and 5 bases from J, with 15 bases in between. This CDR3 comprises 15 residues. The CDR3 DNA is TGTGCCACCAGTGATAGGCAGGGGGGGAGGGAGACCCAGTACTTC. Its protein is CATSDRQGGRETQYF.

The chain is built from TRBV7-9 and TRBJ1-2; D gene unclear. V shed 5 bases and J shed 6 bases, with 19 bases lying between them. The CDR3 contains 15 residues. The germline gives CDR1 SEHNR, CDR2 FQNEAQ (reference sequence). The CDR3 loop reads CASSAQHGAKDGYTF. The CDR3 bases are TGTGCCAGCAGCGCACAACATGGAGCCAAGGATGGCTACACCTTC.

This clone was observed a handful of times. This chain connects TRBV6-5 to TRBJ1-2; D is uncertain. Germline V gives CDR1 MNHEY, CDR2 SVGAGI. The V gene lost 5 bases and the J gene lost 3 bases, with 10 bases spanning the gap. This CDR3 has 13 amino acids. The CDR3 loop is CASSPDTYYGYTF. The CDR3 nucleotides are TGTGCCAGCAGTCCCGACACTTACTATGGCTACACCTTC.

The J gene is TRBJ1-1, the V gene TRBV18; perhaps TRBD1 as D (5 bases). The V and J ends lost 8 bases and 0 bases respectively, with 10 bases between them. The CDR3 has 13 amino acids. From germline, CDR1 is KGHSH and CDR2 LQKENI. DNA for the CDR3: TGTGCCAGCCTGGGGGGTATGAACACTGAAGCTTTCTTT. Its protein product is CASLGGMNTEAFF.

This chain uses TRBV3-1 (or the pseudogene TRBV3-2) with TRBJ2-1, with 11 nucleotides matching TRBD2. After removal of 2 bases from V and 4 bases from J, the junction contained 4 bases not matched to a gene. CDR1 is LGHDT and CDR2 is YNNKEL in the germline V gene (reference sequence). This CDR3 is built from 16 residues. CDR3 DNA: TGTGCCAGCAGCCAACTAGCGGGGGGTCGATACAATGAGCAGTTCTTC. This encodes CASSQLAGGRYNEQFF.

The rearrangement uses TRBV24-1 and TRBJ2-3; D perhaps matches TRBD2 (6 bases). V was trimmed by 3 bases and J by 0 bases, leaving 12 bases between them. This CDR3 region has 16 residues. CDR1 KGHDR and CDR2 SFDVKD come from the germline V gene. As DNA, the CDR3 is TGTGCCACCAGTGATCCAACTAGCCCAAGCACAGATACGCAGTATTTT. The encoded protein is CATSDPTSPSTDTQYF.